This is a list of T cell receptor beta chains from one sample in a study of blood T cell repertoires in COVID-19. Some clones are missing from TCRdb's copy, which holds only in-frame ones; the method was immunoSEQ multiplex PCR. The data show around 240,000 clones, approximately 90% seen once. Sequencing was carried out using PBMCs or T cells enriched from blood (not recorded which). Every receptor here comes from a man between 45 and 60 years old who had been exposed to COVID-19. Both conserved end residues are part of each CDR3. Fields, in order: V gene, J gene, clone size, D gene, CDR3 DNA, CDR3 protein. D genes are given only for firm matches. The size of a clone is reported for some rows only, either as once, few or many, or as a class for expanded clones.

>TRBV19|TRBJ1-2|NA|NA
TGTGCCACGGGTGTACAGGGAATTAACTATGGCTACACCTTC
CATGVQGINYGYTF
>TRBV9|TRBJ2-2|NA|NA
TGTGCCAGCAGTGGGCCGGTTCAGGGGAACACCGGGGAGCTGTTTTTT
CASSGPVQGNTGELFF
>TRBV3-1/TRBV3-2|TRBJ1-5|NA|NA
TGTGCCAGCAGCCAAGTCCCTGGGGCTGGTCAGCCCCAGCATTTT
CASSQVPGAGQPQHF
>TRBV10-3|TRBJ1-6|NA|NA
TGTGCCATCAGAGAAGGACAATATAATTCACCCCTCCACTTT
CAIREGQYNSPLHF
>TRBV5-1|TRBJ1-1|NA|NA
TGCGCCAGCAGCTTGGCCAGGGTGAACACTGAAGCTTTCTTT
CASSLARVNTEAFF
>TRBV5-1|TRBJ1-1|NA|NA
TGCGCCAGCAGCTTAGGGGGAATCGAAAATGAAGCTTTCTTT
CASSLGGIENEAFF
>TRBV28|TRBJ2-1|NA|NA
TGTGCCAGCAGTCCGGACAGTAGGAAGCAGTTCTTC
CASSPDSRKQFF
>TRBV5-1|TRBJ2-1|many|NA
TGCGCCAGCACCAAGGAACCGGGTGTCAATGAGCAGTTCTTC
CASTKEPGVNEQFF
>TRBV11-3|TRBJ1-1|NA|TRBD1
TGTGCCAGCAGCTTGGGACAGGCAAACACTGAAGCTTTCTTT
CASSLGQANTEAFF
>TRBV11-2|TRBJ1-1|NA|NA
TGTGCCAGCAGCCGCGGCCCACAAGGAAGGGGCACTGAAGCTTTCTTT
CASSRGPQGRGTEAFF
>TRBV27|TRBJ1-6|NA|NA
TGTGCCAGCTCTATGTGGATCTCAGGAAAAGCCAATTCACCCCTCCACTTT
CASSMWISGKANSPLHF
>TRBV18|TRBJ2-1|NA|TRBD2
TGTGCCAGCTCACCCGCTAGCGGCAGCTCCTACAATGAGCAGTTCTTC
CASSPASGSSYNEQFF
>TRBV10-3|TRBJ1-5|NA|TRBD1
TGTGCCATCAGTGAGAGCCGGACAGGGGGCAGTGGGGGCAATCAGCCCCAGCATTTT
CAISESRTGGSGGNQPQHF
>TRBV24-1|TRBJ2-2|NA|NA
TGTGCCACCAGTGATTCTGGGGCCCGGGAGCTGTTTTTT
CATSDSGARELFF
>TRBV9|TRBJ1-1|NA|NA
TGTGCCAGCAGCGTAGTCGGGGGGGTGACTGAAGCTTTCTTT
CASSVVGGVTEAFF
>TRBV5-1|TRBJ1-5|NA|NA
TGCGCCAGCAGCTTGGGTGTCAGTAGCAATCAGCCCCAGCATTTT
CASSLGVSSNQPQHF
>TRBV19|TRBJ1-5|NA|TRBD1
TGTGCCAGTTACAAAGGGACAGGCAATCAGCCCCAGCATTTT
CASYKGTGNQPQHF
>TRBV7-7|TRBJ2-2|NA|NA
TGTGCTAGCAGCACAGGACAGACCGGGGAGCTGTTTTTT
CASSTGQTGELFF
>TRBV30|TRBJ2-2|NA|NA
TGTGCCTGGACACCGGGGGTCGGGGAGCTGTTTTTT
CAWTPGVGELFF
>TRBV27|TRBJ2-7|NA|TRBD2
TGTGCCAGCAGTCGTACGGGGGGCGGGGGGCCCTACGAGCAGTACTTC
CASSRTGGGGPYEQYF
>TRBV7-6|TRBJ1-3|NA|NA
TGTGCCAGCAGCTTAGTGCAGGGATCTGGAAACACCATATATTTT
CASSLVQGSGNTIYF
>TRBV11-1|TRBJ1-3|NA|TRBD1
TGTGCCAGCAGCCCAGAGACAGGGTGGGGAAACACCATATATTTT
CASSPETGWGNTIYF
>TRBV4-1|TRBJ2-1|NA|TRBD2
TGCGCCAGCAGCCTTTTTGGCGGGAGTTTGAGTGAGCAGTTCTTC
CASSLFGGSLSEQFF
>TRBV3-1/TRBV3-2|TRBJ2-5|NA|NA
TGTGCCAGCAGCCAAGATTCAGGTTTCGAGACCCAGTACTTC
CASSQDSGFETQYF
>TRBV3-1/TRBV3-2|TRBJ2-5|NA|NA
TGTGCCAGCAGCCAGAATTACGCGGGATCATTGACCCAGTACTTC
CASSQNYAGSLTQYF
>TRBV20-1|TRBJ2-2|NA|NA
TGCAGTGCTAGTCGCAGTAGGGGTGGCACCGGGGAGCTGTTTTTT
CSASRSRGGTGELFF
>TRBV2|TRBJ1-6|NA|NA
TGTGCCAGCAGCCTTCTCCGGGGGGATCCCCTCCACTTT
CASSLLRGDPLHF
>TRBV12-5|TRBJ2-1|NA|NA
TGTGCTAGTGGTTTGTTAGTGCGGGGTGAGCAGTTCTTC
CASGLLVRGEQFF
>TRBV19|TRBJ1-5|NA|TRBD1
TGTGCCAGTAGCCCGAGGACAGGGGTGGTAGGCAATCAGCCCCAGCATTTT
CASSPRTGVVGNQPQHF
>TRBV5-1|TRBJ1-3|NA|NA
TGCGCCAGCAGCTTGGCCCCGACAGGTTCGGGTGGAAACACCATATATTTT
CASSLAPTGSGGNTIYF
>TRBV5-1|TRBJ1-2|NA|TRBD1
TGCGCCAGCACCTATCCGGGACAGGGCTATGGCTACACCTTC
CASTYPGQGYGYTF
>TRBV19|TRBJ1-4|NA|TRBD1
TGTGCCAGTAGGAACAGGGGATCGCCTAATGAAAAACTGTTTTTT
CASRNRGSPNEKLFF
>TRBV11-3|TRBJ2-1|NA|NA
TGTGCCAGCAGCCCCGGAGGGTTCAATGAGCAGTTCTTC
CASSPGGFNEQFF
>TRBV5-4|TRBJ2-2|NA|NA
TGTGCCAGCAGCCCCTCTGCGGTTGCGGGATATACCGGGGAGCTGTTTTTT
CASSPSAVAGYTGELFF
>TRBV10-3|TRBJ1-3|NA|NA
TGTGCCATCAGTGCCCTCAACGGGGAGGGAGGGGCTGGAAACACCATATATTTT
CAISALNGEGGAGNTIYF
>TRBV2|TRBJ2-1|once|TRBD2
TGTGCCAGCAGTAGGGACTACTCCTCCTACAATGAGCAGTTCTTC
CASSRDYSSYNEQFF
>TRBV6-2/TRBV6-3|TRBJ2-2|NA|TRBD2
TGTGCCAGCAGTTACGGGGCGGGAGATAACGGGGAGCTGTTTTTT
CASSYGAGDNGELFF
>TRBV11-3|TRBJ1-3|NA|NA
TGTGCCAGCAGCTTGAGGTGGACAGATGGAAACACCATATATTTT
CASSLRWTDGNTIYF
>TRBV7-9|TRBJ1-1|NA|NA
TGTGCCAGCAGCTACCTCGCAGGGAGGAGGGCTTTCTTT
CASSYLAGRRAFF
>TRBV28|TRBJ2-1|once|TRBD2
TGTGCCAGCAGTTTATCTGTTCGGCGGGAGGACAATGAGCAGTTCTTC
CASSLSVRREDNEQFF
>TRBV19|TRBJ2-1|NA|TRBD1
TGTGCCAGTAGGGACAGGAACAATGAGCAGTTCTTC
CASRDRNNEQFF